The 4 T cell receptor beta chains reported below all come from one sample, sequenced in a study of T cell responses to AZD1222 COVID-19 vaccine. Assay used: immunoSEQ multiplex PCR; TCRdb lists only in-frame clones, some missing. The sample has 130,000 or so clones, approximately 93% seen once. Sequencing was performed on peripheral blood, taken on day 0 of MenACWY control vaccination. These receptors came from an adult in good health.

This chain joins TRBV24-1 and TRBJ1-3; a possible D gene is TRBD1 (5 bases). Germline assignment: CDR1 KGHDR and CDR2 SFDVKD. This CDR3 has 14 amino acids. The CDR3 here is CGGSKGLFGNTIYF. Here the CDR3 DNA reads TGTGGCGGATCCAAGGGACTTTTTGGAAACACCATATATTTT.

The rearrangement uses TRBV14 and TRBJ2-3; 9 nucleotides match TRBD1. With 4 bases clipped from V and 4 bases from J, the junction kept 9 bases outside the gene matches. The CDR3 length is 16 residues. Germline-derived CDR1 and CDR2 are SGHDN and FVKESK. CDR3 sequence: CASSLPGQGGPDTQYF. In nucleotides, the CDR3 is TGTGCCAGCAGCCTACCGGGACAGGGTGGCCCAGATACGCAGTATTTT. Full variable domain (missing parts from reference TRBV14 and TRBJ2-3): EAGVTQFPSHSVIEKGQTVTLRCDPISGHDNLYWYRRVMGKEIKFLLHFVKESKQDESGMPNNRFLAERTGGTYSTLKVQPAELEDSGVYFCASSLPGQGGPDTQYFGPGTRLTVL.

The chain is built from TRBV6-5 and TRBJ2-7; D possibly matches TRBD1 or TRBD2 (5 bases each). Germline V gene sequence: CDR1 MNHEY, CDR2 SVGAGI. The CDR3 loop spans 14 amino acids. V lost 6 bases to trimming and J lost 7 bases, with 19 bases between them. The CDR3 here is CASSRDLLVLEQYF. In nucleotides, the CDR3 is TGTGCCAGCAGCCGGGACCTCCTTGTTCTGGAGCAGTACTTC.

This sequence joins TRBV20-1 and TRBJ1-1, with a tentative D call TRBD1 (6 bases). Trimming pared 6 bases from V and 10 bases from J, leaving 15 bases between. Germline-derived CDR1 and CDR2 are DFQATT and SNEGSKA (reference sequence). The CDR3 is 11 residues long. The CDR3 is CSASIQGSAFF. The CDR3, as DNA: TGCAGTGCGAGTATACAGGGTTCAGCTTTCTTT.